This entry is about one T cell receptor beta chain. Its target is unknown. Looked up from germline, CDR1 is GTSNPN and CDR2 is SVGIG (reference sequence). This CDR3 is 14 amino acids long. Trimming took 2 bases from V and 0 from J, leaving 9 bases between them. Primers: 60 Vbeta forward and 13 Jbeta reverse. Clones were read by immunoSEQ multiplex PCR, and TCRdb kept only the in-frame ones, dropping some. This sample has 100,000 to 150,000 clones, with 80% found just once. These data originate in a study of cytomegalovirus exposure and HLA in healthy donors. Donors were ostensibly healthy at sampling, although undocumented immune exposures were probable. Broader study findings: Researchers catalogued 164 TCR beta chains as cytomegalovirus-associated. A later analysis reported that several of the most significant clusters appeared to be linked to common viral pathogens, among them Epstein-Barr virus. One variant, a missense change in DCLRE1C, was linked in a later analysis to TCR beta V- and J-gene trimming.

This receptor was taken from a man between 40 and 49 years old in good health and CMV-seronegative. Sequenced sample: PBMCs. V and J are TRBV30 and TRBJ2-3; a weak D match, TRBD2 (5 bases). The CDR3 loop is CAWSRGLSTDTQYF. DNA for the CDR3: TGTGCCTGGAGTAGAGGGCTGAGCACAGATACGCAGTATTTT.